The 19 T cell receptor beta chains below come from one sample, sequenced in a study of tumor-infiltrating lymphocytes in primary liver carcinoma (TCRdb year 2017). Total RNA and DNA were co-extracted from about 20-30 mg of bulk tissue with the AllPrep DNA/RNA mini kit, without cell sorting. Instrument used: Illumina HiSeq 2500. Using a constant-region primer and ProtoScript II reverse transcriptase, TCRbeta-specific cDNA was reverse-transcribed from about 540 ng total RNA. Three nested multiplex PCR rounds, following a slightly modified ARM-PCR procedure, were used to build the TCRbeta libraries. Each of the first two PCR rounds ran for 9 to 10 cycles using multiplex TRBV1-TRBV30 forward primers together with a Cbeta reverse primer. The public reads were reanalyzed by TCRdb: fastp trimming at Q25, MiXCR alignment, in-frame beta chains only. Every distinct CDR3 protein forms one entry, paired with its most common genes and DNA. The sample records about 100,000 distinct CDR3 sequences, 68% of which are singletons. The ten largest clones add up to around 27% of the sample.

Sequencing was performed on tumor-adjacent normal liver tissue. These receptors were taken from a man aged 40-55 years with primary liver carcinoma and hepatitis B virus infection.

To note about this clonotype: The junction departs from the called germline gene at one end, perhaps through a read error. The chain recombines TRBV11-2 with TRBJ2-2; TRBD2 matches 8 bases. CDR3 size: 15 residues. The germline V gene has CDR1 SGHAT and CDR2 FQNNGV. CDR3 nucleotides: TGTGCCAACAGCGCGGGACTAGGGCGTCACGGGGAGCTGTATTTT. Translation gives CANSAGLGRHGELYF.

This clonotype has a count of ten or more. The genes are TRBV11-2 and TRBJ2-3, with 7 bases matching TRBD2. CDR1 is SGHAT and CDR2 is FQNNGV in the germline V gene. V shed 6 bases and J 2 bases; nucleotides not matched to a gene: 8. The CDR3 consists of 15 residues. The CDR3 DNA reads TGTGCCAGCAGGCTGCTCAGCGGGGCCACAGATACGCAGTATTTT. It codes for CASRLLSGATDTQYF.

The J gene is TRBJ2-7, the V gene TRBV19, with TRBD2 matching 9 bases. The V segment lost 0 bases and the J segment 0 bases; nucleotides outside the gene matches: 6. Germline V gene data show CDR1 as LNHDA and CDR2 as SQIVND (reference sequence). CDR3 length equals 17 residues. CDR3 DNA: TGTGCCAGTAGTATAGAGACGTCTAGCGGGGTCTCCTACGAGCAGTACTTC. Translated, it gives CASSIETSSGVSYEQYF.

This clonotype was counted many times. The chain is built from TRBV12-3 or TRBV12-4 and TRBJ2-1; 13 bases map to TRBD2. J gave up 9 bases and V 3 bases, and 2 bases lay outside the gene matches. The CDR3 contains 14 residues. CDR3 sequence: CASSFGLAGVEQFF. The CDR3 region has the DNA TGTGCCAGCAGTTTCGGACTAGCGGGAGTTGAGCAGTTCTTC.

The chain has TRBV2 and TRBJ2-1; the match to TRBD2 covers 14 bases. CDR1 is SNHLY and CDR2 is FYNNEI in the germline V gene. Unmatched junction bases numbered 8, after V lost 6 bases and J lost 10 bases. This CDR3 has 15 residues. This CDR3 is CASREGTSGSGEQFF. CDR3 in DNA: TGTGCCAGCAGAGAGGGGACTAGCGGGAGCGGGGAGCAGTTCTTC. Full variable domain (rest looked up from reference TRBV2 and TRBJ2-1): EPEVTQTPSHQVTQMGQEVILRCVPISNHLYFYWYRQILGQKVEFLVSFYNNEISEKSEIFDDQFSVERPDGSNFTLKIRSTKLEDSAMYFCASREGTSGSGEQFFGPGTRLTVL.

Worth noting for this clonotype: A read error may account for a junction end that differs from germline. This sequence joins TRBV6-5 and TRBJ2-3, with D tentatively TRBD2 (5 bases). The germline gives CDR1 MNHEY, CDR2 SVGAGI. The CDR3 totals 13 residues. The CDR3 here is CPSSYPSRNTQYF. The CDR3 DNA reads TGTCCCAGCAGTTACCCTAGCAGAAATACGCAGTATTTT.

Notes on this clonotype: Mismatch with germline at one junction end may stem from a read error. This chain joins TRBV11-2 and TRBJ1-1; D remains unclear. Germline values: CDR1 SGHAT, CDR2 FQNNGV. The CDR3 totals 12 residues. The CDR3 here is CASILVYTEAFF. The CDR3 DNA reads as TGTGCCAGCATCTTAGTGTACACTGAAGCATTCTTT.

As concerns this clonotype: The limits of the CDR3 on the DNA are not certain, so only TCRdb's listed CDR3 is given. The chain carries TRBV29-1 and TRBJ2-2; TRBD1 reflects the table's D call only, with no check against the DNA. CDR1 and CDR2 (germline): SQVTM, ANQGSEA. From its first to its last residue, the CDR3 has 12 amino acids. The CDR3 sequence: CSVGAGAWELFF.

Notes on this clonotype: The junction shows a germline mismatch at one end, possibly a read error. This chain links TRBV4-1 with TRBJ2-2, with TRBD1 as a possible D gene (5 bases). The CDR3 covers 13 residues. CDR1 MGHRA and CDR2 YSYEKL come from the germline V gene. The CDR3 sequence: CASSRGQGRELFF. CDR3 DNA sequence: TGCGCAAGCAGCCGAGGACAAGGCAGGGAGCTGTTTTTT.

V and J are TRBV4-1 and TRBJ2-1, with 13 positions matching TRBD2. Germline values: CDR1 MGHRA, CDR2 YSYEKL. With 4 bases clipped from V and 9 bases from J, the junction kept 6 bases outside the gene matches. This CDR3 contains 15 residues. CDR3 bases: TGCGCCAGCAGCCCCGGGACTAGCGGGATAAGTGAGCAGTTCTTC. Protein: CASSPGTSGISEQFF.

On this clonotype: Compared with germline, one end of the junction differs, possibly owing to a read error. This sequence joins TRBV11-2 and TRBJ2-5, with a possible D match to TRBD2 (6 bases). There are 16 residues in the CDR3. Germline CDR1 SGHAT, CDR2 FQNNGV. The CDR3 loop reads CASSFSLGSGQEIQYF. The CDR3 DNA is TGTGCCAGCAGCTTTTCCCTCGGTAGCGGACAAGAGATCCAGTACTTC.

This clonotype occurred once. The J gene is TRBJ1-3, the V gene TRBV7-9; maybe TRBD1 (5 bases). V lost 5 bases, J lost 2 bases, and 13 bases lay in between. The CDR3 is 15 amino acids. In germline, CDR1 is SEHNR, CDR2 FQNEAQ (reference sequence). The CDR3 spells CASSLQGGTGNTIYF. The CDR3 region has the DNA TGTGCCAGCAGCCTGCAGGGTGGAACTGGAAACACCATATATTTT.

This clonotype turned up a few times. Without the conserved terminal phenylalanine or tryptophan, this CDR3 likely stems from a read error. CDR3 DNA sequence: TGTGCCAGCAGCAGAGGGGGCTTGAACACCGGGGAGCTGTTTATT. This gives the protein CASSRGGLNTGELFI. The chain employs TRBV11-2 and TRBJ2-2; TRBD1 matches 7 bases. This CDR3 spans 15 amino acids. Per the germline V gene, CDR1 is SGHAT and CDR2 is FQNNGV. Germline trimming cut 5 bases from V and 1 base from J; bases unmatched to any gene: 4.

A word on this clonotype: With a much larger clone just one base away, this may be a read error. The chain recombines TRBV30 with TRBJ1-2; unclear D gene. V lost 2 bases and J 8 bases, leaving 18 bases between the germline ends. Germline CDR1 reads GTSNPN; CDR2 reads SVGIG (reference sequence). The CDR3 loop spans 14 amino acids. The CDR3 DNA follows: TGTGCCTGGAGTCCTGGTTATGGGCTGGCGGGCTACACCTTC. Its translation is CAWSPGYGLAGYTF.

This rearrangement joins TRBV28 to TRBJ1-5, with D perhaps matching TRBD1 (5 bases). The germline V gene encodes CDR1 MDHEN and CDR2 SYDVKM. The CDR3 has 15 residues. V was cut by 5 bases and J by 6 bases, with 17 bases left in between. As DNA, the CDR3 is TGTGCCAGCAGTGTAAAGGGGAGGTTCGGTCAGCCCCAGCATTTT. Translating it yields CASSVKGRFGQPQHF.

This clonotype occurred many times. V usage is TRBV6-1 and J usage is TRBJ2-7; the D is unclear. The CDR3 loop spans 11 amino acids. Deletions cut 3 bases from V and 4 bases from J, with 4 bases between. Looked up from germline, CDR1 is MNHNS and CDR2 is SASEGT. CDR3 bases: TGTGCCAGCAGTGACTTATACGAGCAGTACTTC. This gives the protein CASSDLYEQYF.

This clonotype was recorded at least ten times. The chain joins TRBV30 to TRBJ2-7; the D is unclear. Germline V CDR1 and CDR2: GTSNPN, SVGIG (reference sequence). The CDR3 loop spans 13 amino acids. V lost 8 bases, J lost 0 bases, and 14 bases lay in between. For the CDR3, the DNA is TGTGCCGTTACCCCGCCGAGCTCCTACGAGCAGTACTTC. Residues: CAVTPPSSYEQYF.

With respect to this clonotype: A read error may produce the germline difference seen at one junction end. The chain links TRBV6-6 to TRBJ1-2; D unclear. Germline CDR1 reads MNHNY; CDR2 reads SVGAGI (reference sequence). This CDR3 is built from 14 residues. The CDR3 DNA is TGTGCCAGCGGTTACAGAACAGCTAGTTATGTCTACACCTTC. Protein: CASGYRTASYVYTF.

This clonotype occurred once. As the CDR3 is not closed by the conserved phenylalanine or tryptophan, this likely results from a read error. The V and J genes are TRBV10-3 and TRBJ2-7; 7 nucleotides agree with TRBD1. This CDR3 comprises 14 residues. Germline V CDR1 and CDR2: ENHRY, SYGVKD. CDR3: CDIRQGQSSYEQYS. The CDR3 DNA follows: TGTGACATTAGACAGGGCCAGAGCTCCTACGAGCAGTACTCC.